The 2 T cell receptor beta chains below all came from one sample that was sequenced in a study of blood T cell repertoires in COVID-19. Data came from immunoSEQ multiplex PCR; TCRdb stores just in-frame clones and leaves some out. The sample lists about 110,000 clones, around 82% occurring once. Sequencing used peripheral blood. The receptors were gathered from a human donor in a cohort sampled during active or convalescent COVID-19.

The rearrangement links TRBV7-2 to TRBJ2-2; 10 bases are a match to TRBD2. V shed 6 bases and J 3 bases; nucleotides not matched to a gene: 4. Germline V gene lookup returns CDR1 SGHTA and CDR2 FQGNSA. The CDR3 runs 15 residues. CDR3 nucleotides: TGTGCCAGCAGACCCGGGACTAGCGACACCGGGGAGCTGTTTTTT. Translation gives CASRPGTSDTGELFF.

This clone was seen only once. The CDR3 DNA reads as TGCGCCAGCAGCAGGACAGGAAGCACTGAAGCTTTCTTT. Protein product: CASSRTGSTEAFF. This sequence joins TRBV5-1 and TRBJ1-1, with 7 bases that match TRBD1. This CDR3 has 13 residues. J gave up 4 bases and V 4 bases, and 4 bases lay outside the gene matches. From germline, CDR1 is SGHRS and CDR2 YFSETQ.